A selection of T cell receptor beta chains follows, all from one sample in a study of cytomegalovirus exposure and HLA in healthy donors. Sequenced by immunoSEQ multiplex PCR; TCRdb stores in-frame clones only, minus some. The sample has about 120,000 clones, approximately 68% seen once. Material for sequencing was PBMCs. These TCRs come from a man in his thirties or forties in good health and CMV-seropositive. Each CDR3 is given with its conserved first and last residue. The D gene is left open where the match is weak. Size tells how often a clone was seen (once, few, many) or the class of an expanded clone, and some rows leave it out.

cdr3_length,v_call,d_call,clone_size,j_call,cdr3_aa,cdr3_nt
13,TRBV5-1,TRBD2,-,TRBJ2-7,CASSLVGGTEQYF,TGCGCCAGCAGCTTGGTGGGGGGGACCGAGCAGTACTTC
14,TRBV27,TRBD1,-,TRBJ1-2,CASSLTGGVYGYTF,TGTGCCAGCAGTCTAACAGGGGGGGTCTATGGCTACACCTTC
17,TRBV28,-,-,TRBJ1-5,CASSSGSFKYSNQPQHF,TGTGCCAGCAGTTCCGGGTCATTCAAATATAGCAATCAGCCCCAGCATTTT
14,TRBV5-1,TRBD1,few,TRBJ2-5,CASSPGQGGETQYF,TGCGCCAGCAGCCCCGGACAGGGAGGAGAGACCCAGTACTTC
16,TRBV7-8,-,-,TRBJ2-1,CASSLLTVSSYNEQFF,TGTGCCAGCAGCTTACTTACGGTAAGCTCCTACAATGAGCAGTTCTTC
15,TRBV5-4,TRBD1,-,TRBJ1-2,CASSLGGTGDYGYTF,TGTGCCAGCAGCTTGGGTGGGACAGGGGACTATGGCTACACCTTC
15,TRBV5-1,TRBD2,-,TRBJ2-5,CASSLSGRAEETQYF,TGCGCCAGCAGCCTTAGCGGGAGGGCCGAAGAGACCCAGTACTTC
15,TRBV5-1,TRBD2,-,TRBJ2-1,CASSLDLAVYNEQFF,TGCGCCAGCAGCTTGGACCTAGCGGTCTACAATGAGCAGTTCTTC
15,TRBV5-4,TRBD1,few,TRBJ2-7,CASSLDPDRGYEQYF,TGTGCCAGCAGCTTGGACCCGGACAGGGGCTACGAGCAGTACTTC
12,TRBV6-1,-,-,TRBJ2-3,CASSFSTDTQYF,TGTGCCAGCAGCTTCAGCACAGATACGCAGTATTTT
13,TRBV7-9,-,-,TRBJ2-7,CASSFPSSYEQYF,TGTGCCAGCAGCTTCCCGAGCTCCTACGAGCAGTACTTC
13,TRBV27,-,-,TRBJ1-1,CASSPGLHTEAFF,TGTGCCAGCAGTCCGGGATTGCACACTGAAGCTTTCTTT
15,TRBV27,TRBD2,-,TRBJ2-1,CASRSGRASWDEQFF,TGTGCCAGCAGGAGCGGGAGGGCCTCTTGGGATGAGCAGTTCTTC
13,TRBV11-3,-,-,TRBJ2-2,CASSPTYTGELFF,TGTGCCAGCAGCCCCACATACACCGGGGAGCTGTTTTTT
16,TRBV5-4,-,-,TRBJ1-1,CASSQRTFSRNTEAFF,TGTGCCAGCAGCCAACGGACATTTTCCAGAAACACTGAAGCTTTCTTT
16,TRBV5-1,-,-,TRBJ2-7,CASSFIRGPSSYEQYF,TGCGCCAGCAGCTTCATTAGAGGTCCCTCGTCCTACGAGCAGTACTTC
18,TRBV15,TRBD2,-,TRBJ2-1,CATSRGLGLAGENNEQFF,TGTGCCACCAGCAGAGGACTGGGACTAGCGGGGGAAAACAATGAGCAGTTCTTC
18,TRBV6-9,TRBD1,-,TRBJ2-7,CASSTFLPGTKGAEEQYF,TGTGCCAGCAGTACCTTCCTTCCCGGGACCAAGGGGGCCGAGGAGCAGTACTTC
18,TRBV9,TRBD2,-,TRBJ2-7,CASSPRTSGGSGVVEQYF,TGTGCCAGCAGCCCGAGGACTAGCGGGGGCTCAGGCGTAGTGGAGCAGTACTTC
14,TRBV7-8,-,-,TRBJ2-1,CASSPRTAYNEQFF,TGTGCCAGCAGCCCTCGGACAGCCTACAATGAGCAGTTCTTC
15,TRBV5-1,TRBD2,-,TRBJ2-2,CASSWTSGNTGELFF,TGCGCCAGCAGCTGGACTAGCGGCAACACCGGGGAGCTGTTTTTT
15,TRBV15,TRBD2,few,TRBJ2-7,CATSRDSGRAHEQYF,TGTGCCACCAGCAGAGATAGCGGGAGGGCTCACGAGCAGTACTTC
17,TRBV5-1,-,-,TRBJ2-1,CASSLVMGTNSYNEQFF,TGCGCCAGCAGCTTGGTGATGGGGACAAACTCCTACAATGAGCAGTTCTTC
17,TRBV11-2,-,-,TRBJ1-1,CASSLDVAAPRNTEAFF,TGTGCCAGCAGCTTAGACGTAGCGGCCCCAAGGAACACTGAAGCTTTCTTT